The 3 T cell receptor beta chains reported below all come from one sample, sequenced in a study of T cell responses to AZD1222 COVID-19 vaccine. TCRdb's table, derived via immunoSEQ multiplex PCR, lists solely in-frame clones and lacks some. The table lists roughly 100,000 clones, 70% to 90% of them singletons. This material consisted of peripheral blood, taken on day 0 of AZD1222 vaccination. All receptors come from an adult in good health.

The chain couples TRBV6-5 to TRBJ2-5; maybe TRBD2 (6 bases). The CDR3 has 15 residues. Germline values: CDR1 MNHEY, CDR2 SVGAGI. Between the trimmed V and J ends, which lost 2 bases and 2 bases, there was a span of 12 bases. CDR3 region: CASSYGPGTQETQYF. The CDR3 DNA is TGTGCCAGCAGTTACGGCCCCGGGACTCAAGAGACCCAGTACTTC.

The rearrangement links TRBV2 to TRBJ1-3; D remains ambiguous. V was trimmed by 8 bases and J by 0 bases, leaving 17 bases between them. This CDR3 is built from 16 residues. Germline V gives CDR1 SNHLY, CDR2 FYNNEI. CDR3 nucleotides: TGTGCCAGCGGAGGTGTCCAAATAAGCTCTGGAAACACCATATATTTT. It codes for CASGGVQISSGNTIYF.

The CDR3 DNA follows: TGTGCCAGCAGCTTAGGTGGGGGGTTGGGTGAAGCTTTCTTT. Encoded protein: CASSLGGGLGEAFF. The chain uses TRBV7-2 and TRBJ1-1; perhaps TRBD1 as D (5 bases). Per germline, CDR1 SGHTA and CDR2 FQGNSA. The CDR3 consists of 14 residues. V dropped 1 base and J dropped 7 bases, with 13 bases sitting between them.